This TCR beta chain was sequenced during a study of T cells in Graves' hyperthyroidism and ophthalmopathy. This clonotype appeared many times. The target antigen is unknown. Whole-study results and caveats: Most thyroid clonotypes expanded above 0.001 appeared in blood too. Prediction of ophthalmopathy progression came a median around 6.5 months pre-onset.

The TCR beta CDR3 regions underwent amplification using RNA transcripts as the source. The study used the HTBI primer set for a first-round RT-PCR of the TCR CDR3. TCRdb re-called the multiplex PCR reads through MiXCR, storing one row per CDR3 protein. The sample includes 500,000 to 550,000 distinct CDR3 sequences, around 20% of them seen just once. The CDR3 is made up of 12 amino acids. The germline CDR1 and CDR2 sequences are DFQATT and SNEGSKA (reference sequence). V lost 4 bases, J lost 4 bases, and 2 bases stayed unmatched. Sequencing was done on a sample of blood. The TCR sequence derives from a man younger than 35 with Graves' hyperthyroidism. This chain links TRBV20-1 with TRBJ1-1, with TRBD1 matching 8 bases. CDR3 coding DNA: TGCAGTGCTACAGGGGGCGGCACTGAAGCTTTCTTT. It encodes CSATGGGTEAFF.